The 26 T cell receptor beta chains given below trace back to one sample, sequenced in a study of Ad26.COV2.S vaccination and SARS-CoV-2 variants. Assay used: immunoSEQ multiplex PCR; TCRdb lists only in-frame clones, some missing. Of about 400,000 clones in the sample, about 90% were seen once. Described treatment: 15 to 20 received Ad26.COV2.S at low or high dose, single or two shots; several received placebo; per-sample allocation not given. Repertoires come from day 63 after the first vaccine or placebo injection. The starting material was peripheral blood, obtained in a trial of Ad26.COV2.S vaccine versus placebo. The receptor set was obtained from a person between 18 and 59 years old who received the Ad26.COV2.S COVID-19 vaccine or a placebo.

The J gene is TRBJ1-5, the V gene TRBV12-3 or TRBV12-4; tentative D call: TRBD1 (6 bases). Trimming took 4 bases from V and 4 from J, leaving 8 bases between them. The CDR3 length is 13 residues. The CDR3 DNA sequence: TGTGCCAGCAGTTATACAGGGAATCAGCCCCAGCATTTT. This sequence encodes CASSYTGNQPQHF.

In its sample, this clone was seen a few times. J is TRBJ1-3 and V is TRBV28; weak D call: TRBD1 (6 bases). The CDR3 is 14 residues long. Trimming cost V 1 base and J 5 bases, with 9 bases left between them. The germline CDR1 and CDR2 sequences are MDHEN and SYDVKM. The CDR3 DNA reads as TGTGCCAGCAGTTTATTTACAGGGCGAAACACCATATATTTT. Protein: CASSLFTGRNTIYF.

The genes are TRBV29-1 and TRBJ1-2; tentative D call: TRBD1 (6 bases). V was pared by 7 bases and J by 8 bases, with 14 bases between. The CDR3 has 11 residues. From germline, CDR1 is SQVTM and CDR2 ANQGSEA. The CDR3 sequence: CSATGGGGYTF. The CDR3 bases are TGCAGCGCCACCGGGGGGGGCGGCTACACCTTC.

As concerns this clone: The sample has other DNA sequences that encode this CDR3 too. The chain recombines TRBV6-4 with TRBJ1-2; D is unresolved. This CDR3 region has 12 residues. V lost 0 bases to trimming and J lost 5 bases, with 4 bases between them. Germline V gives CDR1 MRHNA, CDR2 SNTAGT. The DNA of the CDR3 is TGTGCCAGCAGTGACTCGGGATATGGCTACACCTTC. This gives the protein CASSDSGYGYTF.

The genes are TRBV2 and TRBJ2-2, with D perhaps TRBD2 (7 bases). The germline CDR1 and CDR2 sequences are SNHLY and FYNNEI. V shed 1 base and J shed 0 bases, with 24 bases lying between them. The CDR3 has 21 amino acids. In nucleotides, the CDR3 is TGTGCCAGCAGTGAAGGGGCGGGGGCGAGATACCGGGACACGAACACCGGGGAGCTGTTTTTT. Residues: CASSEGAGARYRDTNTGELFF.

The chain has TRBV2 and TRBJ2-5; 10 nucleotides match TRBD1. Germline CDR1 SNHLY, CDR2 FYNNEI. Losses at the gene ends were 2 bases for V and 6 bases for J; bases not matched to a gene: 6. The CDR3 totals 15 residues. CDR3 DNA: TGTGCCAGCAGTGAATCCGGGACAGGGGTCAAGACCCAGTACTTC. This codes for CASSESGTGVKTQYF.

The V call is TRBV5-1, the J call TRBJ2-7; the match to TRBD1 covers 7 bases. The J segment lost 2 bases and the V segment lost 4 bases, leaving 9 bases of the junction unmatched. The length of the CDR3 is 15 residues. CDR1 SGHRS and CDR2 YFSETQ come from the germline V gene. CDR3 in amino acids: CASSRTGETPYEQYF. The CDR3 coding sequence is TGCGCCAGCAGCCGAACAGGGGAAACTCCCTACGAGCAGTACTTC.

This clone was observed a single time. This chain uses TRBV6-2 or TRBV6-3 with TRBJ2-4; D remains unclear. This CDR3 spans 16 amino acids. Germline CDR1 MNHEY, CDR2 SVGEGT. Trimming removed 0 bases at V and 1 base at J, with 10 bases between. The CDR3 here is CASSYSGDFAKNIQYF. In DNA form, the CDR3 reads TGTGCCAGCAGTTACTCTGGGGATTTCGCCAAAAACATTCAGTACTTC.

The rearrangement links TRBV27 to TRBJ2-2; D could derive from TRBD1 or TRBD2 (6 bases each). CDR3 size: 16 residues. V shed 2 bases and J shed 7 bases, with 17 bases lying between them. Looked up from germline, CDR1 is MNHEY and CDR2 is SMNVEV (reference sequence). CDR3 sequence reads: CASSLRGAAFGGELFF. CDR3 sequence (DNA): TGTGCCAGCAGTTTAAGGGGGGCCGCCTTCGGCGGGGAGCTGTTTTTT.

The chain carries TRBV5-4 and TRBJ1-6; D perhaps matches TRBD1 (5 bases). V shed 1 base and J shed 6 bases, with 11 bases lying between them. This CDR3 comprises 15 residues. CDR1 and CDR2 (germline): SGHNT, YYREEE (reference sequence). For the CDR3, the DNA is TGTGCCAGCAGCTTGATAGGAGGGGTTAATTCACCCCTCCACTTT. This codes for CASSLIGGVNSPLHF.

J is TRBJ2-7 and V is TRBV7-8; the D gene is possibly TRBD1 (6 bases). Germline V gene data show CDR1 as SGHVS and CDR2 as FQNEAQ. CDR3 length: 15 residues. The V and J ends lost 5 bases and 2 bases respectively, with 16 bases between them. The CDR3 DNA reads TGTGCCAGCAGCGCCCACAGGGTTACGACCTACGAGCAGTACTTC. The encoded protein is CASSAHRVTTYEQYF.

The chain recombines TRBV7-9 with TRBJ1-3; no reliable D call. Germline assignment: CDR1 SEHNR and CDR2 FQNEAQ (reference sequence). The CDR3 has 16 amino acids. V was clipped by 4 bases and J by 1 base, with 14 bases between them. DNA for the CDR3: TGTGCCAGCAGCTCCCGGCGGGGTTCATCTGGAAACACCATATATTTT. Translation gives CASSSRRGSSGNTIYF. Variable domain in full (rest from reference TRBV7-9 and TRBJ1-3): DTGVSQNPRHKITKRGQNVTFRCDPISEHNRLYWYRQTLGQGPEFLTYFQNEAQLEKSRLLSDRFSAERPKGSFSTLEIQRTEQGDSAMYLCASSSRRGSSGNTIYFGEGSWLTVV.

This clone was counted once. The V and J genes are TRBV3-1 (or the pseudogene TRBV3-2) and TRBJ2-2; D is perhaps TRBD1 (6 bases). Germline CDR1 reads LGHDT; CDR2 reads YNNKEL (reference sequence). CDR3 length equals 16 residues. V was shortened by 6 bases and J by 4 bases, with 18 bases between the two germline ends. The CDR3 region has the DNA TGTGCCAGCAGTCCCGACAGGACCGCGATCACCGGGGAGCTGTTTTTT. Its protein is CASSPDRTAITGELFF.

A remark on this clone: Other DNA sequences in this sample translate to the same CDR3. The CDR3 region is CASSYEPYNSPLHF. The DNA for the CDR3 is TGTGCCAGCAGTTACGAACCCTATAATTCACCCCTCCACTTT. The rearrangement links TRBV6-5 to TRBJ1-6, with no clear D. Germline V gene sequence: CDR1 MNHEY, CDR2 SVGAGI. The CDR3 is 14 residues long. The V and J ends lost 2 bases and 2 bases respectively, with 4 bases between them.

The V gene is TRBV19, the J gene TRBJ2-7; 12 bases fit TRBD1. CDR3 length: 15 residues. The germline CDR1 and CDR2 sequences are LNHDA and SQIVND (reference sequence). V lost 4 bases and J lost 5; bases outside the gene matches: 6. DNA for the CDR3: TGTGCCAGTAGTAAGGTGGGACAGGGGGCAAACGAGCAGTACTTC. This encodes CASSKVGQGANEQYF.

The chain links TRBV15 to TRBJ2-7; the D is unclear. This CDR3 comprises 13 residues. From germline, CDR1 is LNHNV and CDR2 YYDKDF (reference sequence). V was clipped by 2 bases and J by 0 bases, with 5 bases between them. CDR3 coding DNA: TGTGCCACCAGCAGAAGCCTCTCCTACGAGCAGTACTTC. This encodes CATSRSLSYEQYF.

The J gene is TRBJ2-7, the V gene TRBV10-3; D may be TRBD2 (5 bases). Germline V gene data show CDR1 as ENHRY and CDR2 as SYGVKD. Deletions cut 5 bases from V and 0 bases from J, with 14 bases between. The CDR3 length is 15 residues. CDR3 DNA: TGTGCCATCAGTAGCCCTCCAGAGGGCTCCTACGAGCAGTACTTC. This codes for CAISSPPEGSYEQYF.

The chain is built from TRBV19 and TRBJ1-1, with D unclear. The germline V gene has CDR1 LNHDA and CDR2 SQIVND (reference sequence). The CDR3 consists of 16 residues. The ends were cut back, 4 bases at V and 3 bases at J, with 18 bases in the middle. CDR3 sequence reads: CASSTPRHPRDTEAFF. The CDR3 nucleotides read TGTGCCAGTAGTACTCCCCGACATCCTAGGGACACTGAAGCTTTCTTT.

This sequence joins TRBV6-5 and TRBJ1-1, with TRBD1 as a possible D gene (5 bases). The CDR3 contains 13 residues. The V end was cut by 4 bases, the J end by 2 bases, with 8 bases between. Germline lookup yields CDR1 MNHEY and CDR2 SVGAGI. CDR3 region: CASSLDSNTEAFF. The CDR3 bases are TGTGCCAGCAGTTTAGACAGTAACACTGAAGCTTTCTTT.

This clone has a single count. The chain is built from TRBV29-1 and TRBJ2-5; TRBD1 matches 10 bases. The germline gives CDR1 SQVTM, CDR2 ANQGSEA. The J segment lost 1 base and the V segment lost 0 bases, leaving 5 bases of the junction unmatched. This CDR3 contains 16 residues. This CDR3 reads CSVEDGTGDLQETQYF. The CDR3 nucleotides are TGCAGCGTTGAAGATGGGACAGGGGACCTCCAAGAGACCCAGTACTTC.

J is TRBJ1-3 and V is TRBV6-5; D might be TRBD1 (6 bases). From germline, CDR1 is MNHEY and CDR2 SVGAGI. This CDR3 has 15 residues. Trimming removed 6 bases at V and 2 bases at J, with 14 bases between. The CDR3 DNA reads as TGTGCCAGCAGCTCTACAGGGAGTGCTGGAAACACCATATATTTT. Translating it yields CASSSTGSAGNTIYF.

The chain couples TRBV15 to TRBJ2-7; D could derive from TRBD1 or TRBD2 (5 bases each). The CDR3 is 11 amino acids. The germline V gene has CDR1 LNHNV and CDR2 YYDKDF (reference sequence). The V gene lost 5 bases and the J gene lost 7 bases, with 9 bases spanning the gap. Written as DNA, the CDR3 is TGTGCCACCAGCGAGGGGTCTGAGCAGTACTTC. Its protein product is CATSEGSEQYF.

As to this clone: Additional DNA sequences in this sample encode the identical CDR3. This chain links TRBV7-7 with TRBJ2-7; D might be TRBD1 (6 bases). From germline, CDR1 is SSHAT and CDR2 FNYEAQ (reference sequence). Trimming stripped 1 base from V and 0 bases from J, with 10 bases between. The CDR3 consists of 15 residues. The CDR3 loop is CASSLGQGSSYEQYF. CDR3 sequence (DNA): TGTGCCAGCAGCTTAGGGCAGGGGAGCTCCTACGAGCAGTACTTC.

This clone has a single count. As DNA, the CDR3 is TGTGCCAGCAGCTTAGCTGGAAAACAAGAGACCCAGTACTTC. This sequence encodes CASSLAGKQETQYF. This chain connects TRBV7-2 to TRBJ2-5; no reliable D call. CDR1 SGHTA and CDR2 FQGNSA come from the germline V gene. The V gene lost 0 bases and the J gene lost 2 bases, with 7 bases spanning the gap. The CDR3 covers 14 residues.

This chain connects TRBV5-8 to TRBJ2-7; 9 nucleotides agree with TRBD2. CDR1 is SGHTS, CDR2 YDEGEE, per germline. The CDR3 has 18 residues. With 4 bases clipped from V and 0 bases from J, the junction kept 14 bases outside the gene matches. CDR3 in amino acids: CASSHSLISSGGSYEQYF. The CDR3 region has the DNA TGTGCCAGCAGCCACAGTCTCATTAGTAGCGGGGGCTCCTACGAGCAGTACTTC. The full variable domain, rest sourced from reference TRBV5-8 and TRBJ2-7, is EAGVTQSPTHLIKTRGQQATLRCSPISGHTSVYWYQQALGLGLQFLLWYDEGEERNRGNFPPRFSGRQFPNYSSELNVNALELEDSALYLCASSHSLISSGGSYEQYFGPGTRLTVT.

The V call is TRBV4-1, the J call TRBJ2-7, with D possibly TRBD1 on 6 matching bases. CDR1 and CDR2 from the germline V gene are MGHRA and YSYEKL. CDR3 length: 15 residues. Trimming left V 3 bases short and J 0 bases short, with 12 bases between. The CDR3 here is CASSQGHTSSYEQYF. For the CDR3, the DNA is TGCGCCAGCAGCCAGGGACATACGAGCTCCTACGAGCAGTACTTC.